A single sample is the source of the 32 T cell receptor beta chains below, sequenced in a study of blood T cells in healthy people across ages. It was with a sample-barcoded 5' primer and a J-beta primer mix that a second PCR of roughly 6 to 11 cycles was run. Each CDR3 protein is one row after TCRdb ran MiXCR on the 5' RACE reads. The data hold 700,000 to 850,000 distinct CDR3 sequences, with 40% to 65% observed a single time. The source material was blood. The receptors were gathered from a man older than 75 in good health.

The chain combines TRBV3-1 with TRBJ2-7; the match to TRBD2 covers 9 bases. The J call may not be correct, given that the DNA end is closer to TRBJ2-5. Germline V gene data show CDR1 as LGHDT and CDR2 as YNNKEL (reference sequence). This CDR3 has 17 amino acids. Written as DNA, the CDR3 is TGTGCCAGCAGCCAAGATGGGATAGCGGGAGTTCAGAAGACCCAGTACTTC. Amino acid sequence: CASSQDGIAGVQKTQYF.

This clonotype came up a few times. This CDR3 reads CASSQGLAGGQYF. The CDR3 nucleotides read TGTGCCAGCAGCCAAGGACTAGCGGGAGGGCAGTACTTC. The chain has TRBV3-1 and TRBJ2-7; 13 nucleotides agree with TRBD2. J was trimmed by 9 bases and V by 1 base; bases with no gene match: 0. Germline CDR1 LGHDT, CDR2 YNNKEL (reference sequence). The CDR3 spans 13 residues.

This clonotype was seen at least ten times. A read error may account for a junction end that differs from germline. This chain connects TRBV5-1 to TRBJ2-7; 8 bases are shared with TRBD2. The germline V gene encodes CDR1 SGHRS and CDR2 YFSETQ. CDR3 length: 14 residues. The CDR3 sequence is CASSLSGGTYEQYF. The CDR3 coding sequence is TGTGCCAGCAGTTTGTCGGGAGGGACCTACGAGCAGTACTTC.

A single count supports this clonotype. The J gene is TRBJ1-2, the V gene TRBV5-6; TRBD1 is a possible D gene (6 bases). V lost 0 bases to trimming and J lost 12 bases, with 9 bases between them. Germline CDR1 is SGHDT and CDR2 is YYEEEE. The CDR3 consists of 11 residues. CDR3 DNA: TGTGCCAGCAGCTTGGAAGGGGGAAACACCTTC. Translated: CASSLEGGNTF.

The V and J genes are TRBV5-1 and TRBJ2-7; 7 bases fit TRBD2. V lost 2 bases to trimming and J lost 0 bases; unmatched junction nucleotides: 5. CDR3 size: 15 residues. Germline-derived CDR1 and CDR2 are SGHRS and YFSETQ. CDR3 loop: CASSLPGLTSYEQYF. The CDR3 DNA reads as TGCGCCAGCAGCTTACCGGGACTAACCTCCTACGAGCAGTACTTC.

This chain joins TRBV6-6 and TRBJ2-1, with D maybe TRBD2 (6 bases). The germline V gene encodes CDR1 MNHNY and CDR2 SVGAGI (reference sequence). This CDR3 spans 15 amino acids. The V and J ends lost 0 bases and 8 bases respectively, with 14 bases between them. CDR3 sequence reads: CASSYSSGTYDEQFF. In DNA form, the CDR3 reads TGTGCCAGCAGTTACTCTAGCGGAACATACGATGAGCAGTTCTTC.

The genes are TRBV6-2 or TRBV6-3 and TRBJ2-1; D is undetermined. Germline-derived CDR1 and CDR2 are MNHEY and SVGEGT. The CDR3 has 18 residues. V was shortened by 4 bases and J by 0 bases, with 19 bases between the two germline ends. The CDR3 spells CASSSDLTRSSSYNEQFF. The CDR3 bases are TGTGCCAGCAGTTCCGACTTAACGCGGTCTAGCTCCTACAATGAGCAGTTCTTC.

The chain recombines TRBV7-2 with TRBJ1-1, with TRBD1 as a possible D gene (5 bases). The CDR3 has 13 residues. V dropped 5 bases and J dropped 10 bases, with 17 bases sitting between them. The V gene's germline CDR1 is SGHTA and CDR2 FQGNSA. The CDR3 DNA follows: TGTGCCAGCAGCCGAACAACCGGGGGGGGAGCTTTCTTT. It encodes CASSRTTGGGAFF.

This chain links TRBV20-1 with TRBJ2-7; 13 bases are a match to TRBD2. The CDR3 length is 17 residues. The trim removed 2 bases at V and 4 bases at J, leaving 11 bases unmatched. Germline V CDR1 and CDR2: DFQATT, SNEGSKA (reference sequence). CDR3 region: CSARYAGGTSGMYEQYF. The CDR3 nucleotides are TGCAGTGCTAGATACGCCGGTGGGACTAGCGGGATGTACGAGCAGTACTTC.

The J gene is TRBJ2-7, the V gene TRBV20-1, with D possibly matching TRBD1 (7 bases). The DNA end lines up better with TRBJ2-5; the J call may be wrong. The CDR3 is made up of 15 amino acids. Germline CDR1 is DFQATT and CDR2 is SNEGSKA (reference sequence). CDR3 nucleotide sequence: TGCAGTGCTAGACCCTTGACAGGGAGGAGAGAGACCCAGTACTTC. Protein: CSARPLTGRRETQYF.

This chain uses TRBV11-1 with TRBJ2-5; maybe TRBD1 (6 bases). This CDR3 spans 15 amino acids. V lost 1 base, J lost 11 bases, and 20 bases lay in between. The V gene's germline CDR1 is SGHAT and CDR2 FQDESV (reference sequence). As DNA, the CDR3 is TGTGCCAGCAGCTTAGTAGAGACAGGAAGAAAGCAACAGTACTTC. It is translated as CASSLVETGRKQQYF.

Worth noting for this clonotype: A much larger clonotype is one base distant, so this may be a read error. V is TRBV6-5 and J is TRBJ2-1; D assignment may be TRBD1 or TRBD2 (7 bases each). The CDR3 extends over 14 amino acids. Germline CDR1 and CDR2: MNHEY and SVGAGI. The CDR3 bases are TGTGCCGGCAGTTACGGTCAGGGGGGGGATGAGCAGTTCTTC. Translating gives CAGSYGQGGDEQFF.

Only a few counts were recorded for this clonotype. The V call is TRBV12-3 or TRBV12-4, the J call TRBJ2-3, with no clear D. Trimming took 7 bases from V and 14 from J, leaving 22 bases between them. The CDR3 contains 13 residues. The CDR3 reads CASKRAVSRYAYF. CDR3 nucleotides: TGTGCCAGCAAACGGGCCGTGTCCAGATACGCGTATTTT.

The chain carries TRBV20-1 and TRBJ2-4; 7 positions match TRBD1. The J call may be mistaken, given a closer DNA end match to TRBJ2-5. The CDR3 has 14 amino acids. Looked up from germline, CDR1 is DFQATT and CDR2 is SNEGSKA (reference sequence). CDR3 sequence (DNA): TGCAGTGCCACCGGCAGGGACAGCCAAGAGACCCAGTACTTC. It yields the protein CSATGRDSQETQYF.

This clonotype was detected only a few times. V gene TRBV4-1 combines with J gene TRBJ2-4, with D tentatively TRBD1 (7 bases). The last part of the DNA fits TRBJ2-7 better; the J call may be wrong. CDR1 is MGHRA, CDR2 YSYEKL, per germline. The CDR3 runs to 15 residues. The CDR3 region is CASSQEQGTPYEQYF. The CDR3, as DNA: TGCGCCAGCAGCCAGGAACAGGGGACTCCCTACGAGCAGTACTTC.

In its sample, this clonotype was seen a few times. The CDR3 is CASSSPGLAASQYF. CDR3 coding DNA: TGCGCCAGCAGCTCCCCGGGACTAGCGGCAAGTCAGTACTTC. J is TRBJ2-5 and V is TRBV4-1; the match to TRBD2 covers 11 bases. The V segment lost 5 bases and the J segment 11 bases; nucleotides outside the gene matches: 10. The CDR3 has 14 amino acids. Germline V gene lookup returns CDR1 MGHRA and CDR2 YSYEKL.

The sample holds a few counts of this clonotype. The rearrangement uses TRBV10-3 and TRBJ2-7; possible D gene TRBD2, 5 bases. The ends were cut back, 10 bases at V and 5 bases at J, with 21 bases in the middle. Germline lookup yields CDR1 ENHRY and CDR2 SYGVKD. The CDR3 spans 14 residues. DNA of the CDR3: TGTGCCACAGGAGGCAAGGGCAATTCCCACGAGCAGTACTTC. It codes for CATGGKGNSHEQYF.

V is TRBV3-1 and J is TRBJ2-3, with 8 positions matching TRBD2. CDR1 is LGHDT and CDR2 is YNNKEL in the germline V gene (reference sequence). The CDR3 runs 14 residues. The trim removed 3 bases at V and 2 bases at J, leaving 1 base unmatched. CDR3 region: CASSQGLDTDTQYF. CDR3 DNA sequence: TGTGCCAGCAGCCAGGGACTAGACACAGATACGCAGTATTTT.

This clonotype was picked up a small number of times. CDR3 residues: CASSFGPTDTQYF. The DNA of the CDR3 is TGTGCCAGCAGTTTCGGACCCACAGATACGCAGTATTTT. This chain links TRBV6-5 with TRBJ2-3; D gene uncertain. CDR1 is MNHEY, CDR2 SVGAGI, per germline. CDR3 length: 13 residues. V shed 4 bases and J shed 2 bases, with 7 bases lying between them.

The table lists this clonotype with a few counts. CDR3 in DNA: TGTGCCAGCAGCTTGGGGCCTCCGACAGGGGTCGGGGCCAACGTCCTGACTTTC. Its protein is CASSLGPPTGVGANVLTF. The chain uses TRBV5-6 and TRBJ2-6; 8 nucleotides line up with TRBD1. The length of the CDR3 is 18 residues. CDR1 is SGHDT and CDR2 is YYEEEE in the germline V gene. With 0 bases clipped from V and 4 bases from J, the junction kept 9 bases outside the gene matches.

The V call is TRBV5-1, the J call TRBJ2-1; D possibly corresponds to TRBD2 (6 bases). This CDR3 is built from 15 residues. The germline V and J ends were trimmed by 1 base and 0 bases, with 8 bases remaining between them. The germline V gene has CDR1 SGHRS and CDR2 YFSETQ. The CDR3 sequence: CASSLPGDSYNEQFF. CDR3 nucleotide sequence: TGCGCCAGCAGCTTGCCGGGGGACTCCTACAATGAGCAGTTCTTC.

CDR3: CASRGSGRKGYNEQFF. For the CDR3, the DNA is TGTGCCAGCAGGGGGTCAGGGCGGAAAGGGTACAATGAGCAGTTCTTC. The chain has TRBV6-2 or TRBV6-3 and TRBJ2-1; perhaps TRBD1 as D (5 bases). Trimming shortened V by 6 bases and J by 4 bases, and 19 bases separated the two germline ends. The CDR3 is made up of 16 amino acids. CDR1 is MNHEY, CDR2 SVGEGT, per germline.

The CDR3 region is CAVGREVPFF. The CDR3 coding sequence is TGTGCGGTGGGACGGGAGGTCCCGTTCTTC. The chain has TRBV7-8 and TRBJ2-1; 7 nucleotides agree with TRBD2. The CDR3 has 10 amino acids. Per the germline V gene, CDR1 is SGHVS and CDR2 is FQNEAQ. The variable domain in full, completed from reference TRBV7-8 and TRBJ2-1, reads GAGVSQSPRYKVAKRGQDVALRCDPISGHVSLFWYQQALGQGPEFLTYFQNEAQLDKSGLPSDRFFAERPEGSVSTLKIQRTQQEDSAVYLCAVGREVPFFGPGTRLTVL.

V and J are TRBV7-8 and TRBJ2-5; TRBD1 matches at 12 bases. CDR3 size: 19 residues. Trimming removed 0 bases from V and 4 bases from J; junction bases left unmatched: 12. Germline V gene lookup returns CDR1 SGHVS and CDR2 FQNEAQ. The CDR3 DNA sequence: TGTGCCAGCAGCTTAGCGTCGGCCTTGGGACAGGGGGCATCAGAGACCCAGTACTTC. As protein: CASSLASALGQGASETQYF.

The rearrangement uses TRBV28 and TRBJ1-2; perhaps TRBD1 as D (6 bases). This CDR3 spans 13 amino acids. Germline V CDR1 and CDR2: MDHEN, SYDVKM. The V end was cut by 6 bases, the J end by 2 bases, with 10 bases between. Written as DNA, the CDR3 is TGTGCCAGCAGGGGGGCAGGGAACTATGGCTACACCTTC. It codes for CASRGAGNYGYTF.

This clonotype showed up just a few times. This sequence joins TRBV19 and TRBJ2-5; 10 positions agree with TRBD1. Judging by the DNA end, TRBJ2-7 fits better; the J call may be wrong. This CDR3 is built from 14 residues. Per the germline V gene, CDR1 is LNHDA and CDR2 is SQIVND (reference sequence). The CDR3 region has the DNA TGTGCCAGTAGTGTGACAGGGGGCGAATACGAGCAGTACTTC. The encoded protein is CASSVTGGEYEQYF.

The chain is built from TRBV7-8 and TRBJ2-4, with TRBD2 matching over 11 bases. Trimming took 1 base from V and 7 from J; bases not matched to a gene: 15. The CDR3 totals 19 residues. Looked up from germline, CDR1 is SGHVS and CDR2 is FQNEAQ. CDR3 amino acids: CASSLESGLAGDPRNIQYF. The CDR3 nucleotides are TGTGCCAGCAGCTTAGAAAGTGGACTAGCGGGCGACCCTCGGAACATTCAGTACTTC.

This clonotype was counted between two and nine times. The rearrangement links TRBV7-2 to TRBJ2-7; weak D call: TRBD1 (6 bases). Germline CDR1 SGHTA, CDR2 FQGNSA. V shed 5 bases and J shed 3 bases, with 8 bases lying between them. The CDR3 is made up of 12 amino acids. The CDR3, as DNA: TGTGCCAGCAGCGCACAGGGCTACGAGCAGTACTTC. Translation: CASSAQGYEQYF.

The V and J genes are TRBV28 and TRBJ1-5; 11 bases are shared with TRBD1. CDR1 MDHEN and CDR2 SYDVKM come from the germline V gene. V lost 3 bases to trimming and J lost 6 bases; unmatched junction nucleotides: 4. This CDR3 is built from 15 residues. CDR3: CASSFAGQGVQPQHF. The CDR3 DNA reads TGTGCCAGCAGTTTTGCGGGACAGGGGGTTCAGCCCCAGCATTTT.

The chain is built from TRBV7-8 and TRBJ2-7; the match to TRBD1 covers 9 bases. Germline values: CDR1 SGHVS, CDR2 FQNEAQ. CDR3 length equals 16 residues. The V and J ends lost 7 bases and 3 bases, in that order; junction bases with no gene match: 13. The CDR3 spells CASTPANRTGVYEQYF. DNA of the CDR3: TGTGCCAGCACCCCTGCTAACCGGACAGGGGTCTACGAGCAGTACTTC.

This clonotype was counted only a few times. This chain connects TRBV20-1 to TRBJ2-1; D ambiguous. This CDR3 is built from 14 residues. Looked up from germline, CDR1 is DFQATT and CDR2 is SNEGSKA (reference sequence). The ends were cut back, 6 bases at V and 0 bases at J, with 12 bases in the middle. CDR3 sequence reads: CSAPSSDSYNEQFF. CDR3 DNA: TGCAGTGCACCTTCCTCGGACTCCTACAATGAGCAGTTCTTC.

The chain links TRBV12-3 or TRBV12-4 to TRBJ1-5, with D unresolved. This CDR3 has 20 residues. With 3 bases removed from V and 11 bases from J, the gap between germline ends came to 35 bases. CDR3 loop: CASSFSVGVHPMVSGETQHF. The CDR3 nucleotides are TGTGCCAGCAGTTTTTCGGTGGGAGTACACCCGATGGTCTCTGGTGAGACCCAGCATTTT.